The following is a T cell receptor (beta chain) sequence with its context. Antigen: not known. The CDR3 covers 15 residues. Per the germline V gene, CDR1 is SGHKS and CDR2 is YYEKEE (reference sequence). The V segment lost 4 bases and the J segment 6 bases; nucleotides outside the gene matches: 9. The entry originates in a study of T cells in Graves' hyperthyroidism and ophthalmopathy. At the level of the study: Initial diagnosis, before any treatment, was when peripheral blood was collected.

Amplified TCR beta CDR3 regions came from RNA transcripts. With the HTBI primer set, the TCR CDR3 went through a first round of RT-PCR. TCRdb reprocessed the multiplex PCR reads via MiXCR and lists one record per CDR3 protein. The sample shows 330,000 or so distinct CDR3 sequences, around 20% of them seen only once. Study findings and constraints: Stable hyperthyroidism was told apart from ophthalmopathy by a model built on 13 V-J features. Blood samples included most of the expanded thyroid clonotypes exceeding 0.001.

This TCR was sampled from a man between 50 and 59 years old with Graves' ophthalmopathy. This chain links TRBV5-5 with TRBJ2-7, with 11 positions matching TRBD2. The sequencing input was blood. The CDR3 loop is CASSPISGRVSEQYF. CDR3 DNA sequence: TGTGCCAGCAGCCCGATTAGCGGGAGGGTGAGCGAGCAGTACTTC.